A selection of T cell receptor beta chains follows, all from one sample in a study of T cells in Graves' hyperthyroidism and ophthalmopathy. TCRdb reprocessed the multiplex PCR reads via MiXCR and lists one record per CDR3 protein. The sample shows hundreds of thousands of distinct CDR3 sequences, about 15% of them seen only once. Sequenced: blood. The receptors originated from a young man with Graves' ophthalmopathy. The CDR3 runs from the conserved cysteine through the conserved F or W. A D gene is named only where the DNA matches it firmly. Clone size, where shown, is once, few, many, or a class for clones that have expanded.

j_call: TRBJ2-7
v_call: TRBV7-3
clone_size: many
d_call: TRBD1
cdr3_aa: CASSLGQGRDEQYF
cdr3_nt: TGTGCCAGCAGCTTAGGACAGGGAAGGGACGAGCAGTACTTC

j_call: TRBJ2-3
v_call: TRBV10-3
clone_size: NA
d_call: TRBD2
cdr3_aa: CAISEGTKSTDTQYF
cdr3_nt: TGTGCCATCAGTGAAGGGACTAAGAGCACAGATACGCAGTATTTT

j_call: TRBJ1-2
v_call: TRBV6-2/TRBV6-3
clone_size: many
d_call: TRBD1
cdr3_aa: CASRQGPNNYGYTF
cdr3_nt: TGTGCCAGCCGACAGGGACCGAATAACTATGGCTACACCTTC

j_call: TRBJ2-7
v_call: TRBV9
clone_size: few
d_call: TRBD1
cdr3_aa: CASSVERQGEQYF
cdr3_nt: TGTGCCAGCAGCGTAGAACGACAGGGCGAGCAGTACTTC

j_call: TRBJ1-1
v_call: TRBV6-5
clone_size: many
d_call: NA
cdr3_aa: CASSYPARGTEAFF
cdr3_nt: TGTGCCAGCAGTTACCCCGCTAGGGGGACTGAAGCTTTCTTT

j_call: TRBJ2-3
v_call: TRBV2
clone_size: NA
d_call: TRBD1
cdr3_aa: CASFPFPGQGVHTQYF
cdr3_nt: TGTGCCAGCTTCCCTTTTCCGGGACAGGGAGTGCATACGCAGTATTTT

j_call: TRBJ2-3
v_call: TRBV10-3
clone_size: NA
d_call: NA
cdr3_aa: CAINIERPDTQYF
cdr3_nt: TGTGCCATCAATATCGAGCGACCAGATACGCAGTATTTT

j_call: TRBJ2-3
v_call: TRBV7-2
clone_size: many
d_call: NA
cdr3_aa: CASSPGGDTQYF
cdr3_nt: TGTGCCAGCAGCCCTGGGGGAGATACGCAGTATTTT

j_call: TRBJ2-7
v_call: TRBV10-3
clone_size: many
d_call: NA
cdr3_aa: CAIKGGGTATYEQYF
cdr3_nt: TGTGCCATCAAAGGGGGGGGGACGGCCACCTACGAGCAGTACTTC

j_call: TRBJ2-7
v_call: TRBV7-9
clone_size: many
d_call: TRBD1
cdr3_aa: CASSYLGQGTHEQYF
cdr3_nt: TGTGCCAGCAGCTACCTTGGACAGGGGACCCACGAGCAGTACTTC

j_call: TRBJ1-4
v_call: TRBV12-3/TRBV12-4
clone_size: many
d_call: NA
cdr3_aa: CASSFYRRGEKLFF
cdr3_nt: TGTGCCAGCAGTTTTTATAGGAGGGGTGAAAAACTGTTTTTT

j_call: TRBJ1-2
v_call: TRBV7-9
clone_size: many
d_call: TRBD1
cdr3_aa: CASSLLTGTEIYGYTF
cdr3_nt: TGTGCCAGCAGCTTACTAACCGGGACAGAAATTTATGGCTACACCTTC

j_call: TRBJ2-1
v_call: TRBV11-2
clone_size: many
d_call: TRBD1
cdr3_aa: CASSLGDRGDTEQFF
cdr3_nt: TGTGCCAGCAGCTTAGGGGACAGGGGGGATACTGAGCAGTTCTTC

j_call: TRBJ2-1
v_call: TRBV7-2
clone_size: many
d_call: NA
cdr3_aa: CASSLGVIPGPYNEQFF
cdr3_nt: TGTGCCAGCAGCTTAGGGGTTATCCCAGGGCCCTACAATGAGCAGTTCTTC

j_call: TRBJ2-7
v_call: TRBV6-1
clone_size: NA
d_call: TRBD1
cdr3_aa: CASSEVWTGNYEQYF
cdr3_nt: TGTGCCAGCAGTGAAGTCTGGACAGGAAACTACGAGCAGTACTTC

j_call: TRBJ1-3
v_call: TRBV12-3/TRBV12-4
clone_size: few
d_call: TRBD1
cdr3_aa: CASSAIPGLRDRGNTIYF
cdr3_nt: TGTGCCAGCAGTGCTATTCCAGGCCTCCGGGACAGGGGGAACACCATATATTTT

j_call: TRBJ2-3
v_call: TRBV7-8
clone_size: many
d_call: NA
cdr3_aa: CASSFGYTDTQYF
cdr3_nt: TGTGCCAGCAGCTTCGGGTACACAGATACGCAGTATTTT

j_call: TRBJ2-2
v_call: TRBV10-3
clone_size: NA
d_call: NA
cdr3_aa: CAISESLTSRDTGELFF
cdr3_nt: TGTGCCATCAGTGAGTCCCTAACTAGCAGAGACACCGGGGAGCTGTTTTTT

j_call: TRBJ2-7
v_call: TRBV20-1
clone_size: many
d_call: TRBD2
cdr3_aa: CSARGQAGASGEQYF
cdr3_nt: TGCAGTGCTAGAGGTCAAGCGGGGGCCTCTGGAGAGCAGTACTTC

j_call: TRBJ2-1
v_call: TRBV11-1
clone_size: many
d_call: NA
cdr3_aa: CASSFTGTSYNEQFF
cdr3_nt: TGTGCCAGCAGTTTTACCGGGACCTCGTACAATGAGCAGTTCTTC

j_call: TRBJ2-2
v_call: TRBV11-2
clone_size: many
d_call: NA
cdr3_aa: CASSLSAGADTGELFF
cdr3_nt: TGTGCCAGCAGCTTAAGCGCGGGGGCGGATACCGGGGAGCTGTTTTTT

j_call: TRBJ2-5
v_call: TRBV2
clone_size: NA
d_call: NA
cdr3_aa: CASSEGTGGETQYF
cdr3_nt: TGTGCCAGCAGTGAAGGAACAGGAGGGGAGACCCAGTACTTC

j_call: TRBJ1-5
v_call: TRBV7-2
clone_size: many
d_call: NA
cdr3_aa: CASSLGDLQPQHF
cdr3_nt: TGTGCCAGCAGCTTAGGGGACCTCCAGCCCCAGCATTTT

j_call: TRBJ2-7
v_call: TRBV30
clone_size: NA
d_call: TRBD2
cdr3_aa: CAWSPRLANYEQYF
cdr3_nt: TGTGCCTGGAGTCCCCGACTAGCGAACTACGAGCAGTACTTC

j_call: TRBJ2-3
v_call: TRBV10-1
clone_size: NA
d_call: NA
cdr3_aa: CASSELWSDTQYF
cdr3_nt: TGCGCCAGCAGTGAGCTGTGGTCAGATACGCAGTATTTT

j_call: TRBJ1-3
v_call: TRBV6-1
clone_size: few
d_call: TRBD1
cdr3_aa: CASQMRTGWGFGNTIYF
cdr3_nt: TGTGCCAGCCAGATGAGGACAGGGTGGGGTTTTGGAAACACCATATATTTT

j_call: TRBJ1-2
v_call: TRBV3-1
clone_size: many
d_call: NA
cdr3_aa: CASSPRGGAFGNYGYTF
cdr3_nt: TGTGCCAGCAGCCCACGGGGGGGCGCGTTCGGAAACTATGGCTACACCTTC

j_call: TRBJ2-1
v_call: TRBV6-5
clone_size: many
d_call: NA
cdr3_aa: CASSYSSAWTDNEQFF
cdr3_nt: TGTGCCAGCAGTTACTCGTCGGCTTGGACTGACAATGAGCAGTTCTTC

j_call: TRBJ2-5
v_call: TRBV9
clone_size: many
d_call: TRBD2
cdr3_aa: CASSPPPGSGGSQETQYF
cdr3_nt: TGTGCCAGCAGCCCCCCCCCTGGGAGCGGGGGGAGTCAAGAGACCCAGTACTTC

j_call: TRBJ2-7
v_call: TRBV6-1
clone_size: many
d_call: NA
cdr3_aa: CASSDGSEQYF
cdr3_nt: TGTGCCAGCAGTGACGGGAGTGAGCAGTACTTC

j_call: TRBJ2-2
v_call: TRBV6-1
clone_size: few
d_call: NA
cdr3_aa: CASSEKDFRTGELFF
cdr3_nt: TGTGCCAGCAGTGAAAAGGACTTTCGCACCGGGGAGCTGTTTTTT

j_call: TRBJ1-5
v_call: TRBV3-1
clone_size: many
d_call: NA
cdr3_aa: CASSQQLNQPQHF
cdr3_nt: TGTGCCAGCAGCCAGCAACTTAATCAGCCCCAGCATTTT

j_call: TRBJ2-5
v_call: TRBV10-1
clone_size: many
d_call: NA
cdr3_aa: CASRAGTAPQETQYF
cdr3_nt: TGCGCCAGCAGAGCCGGGACCGCGCCTCAAGAGACCCAGTACTTC

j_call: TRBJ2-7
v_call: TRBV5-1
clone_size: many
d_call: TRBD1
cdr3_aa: CASSSGQGSYEQYF
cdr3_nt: TGCGCCAGCAGCTCAGGACAGGGATCCTACGAGCAGTACTTC

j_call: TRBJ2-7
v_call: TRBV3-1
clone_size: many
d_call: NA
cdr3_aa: CASRPGLSYEQYF
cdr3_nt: TGTGCCAGCAGGCCGGGACTTTCCTACGAGCAGTACTTC

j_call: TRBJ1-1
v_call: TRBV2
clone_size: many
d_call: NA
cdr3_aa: CASRVMANTEAFF
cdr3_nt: TGTGCCAGCAGGGTAATGGCGAACACTGAAGCTTTCTTT

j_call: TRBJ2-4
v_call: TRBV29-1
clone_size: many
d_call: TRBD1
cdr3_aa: CSVEQGDSGNIQYF
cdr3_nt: TGCAGCGTAGAGCAGGGGGATTCAGGAAACATTCAGTACTTC

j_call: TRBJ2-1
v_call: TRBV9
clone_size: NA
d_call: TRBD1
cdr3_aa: CASSGQGNYNEQFF
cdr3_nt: TGTGCCAGCAGCGGACAGGGGAATTACAATGAGCAGTTCTTC

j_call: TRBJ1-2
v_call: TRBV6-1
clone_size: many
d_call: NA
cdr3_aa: CASSDIGTPGNYGYTF
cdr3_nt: TGTGCCAGCAGTGACATCGGGACTCCCGGAAACTATGGCTACACCTTC

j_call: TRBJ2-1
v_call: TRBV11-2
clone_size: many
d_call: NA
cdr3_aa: CASSFVEANEQFF
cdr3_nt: TGTGCCAGCAGCTTCGTGGAGGCCAATGAGCAGTTCTTC

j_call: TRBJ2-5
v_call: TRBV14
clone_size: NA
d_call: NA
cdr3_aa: CASSLNIGRQETQYF
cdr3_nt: TGTGCCAGCAGCCTGAATATTGGGCGCCAAGAGACCCAGTACTTC

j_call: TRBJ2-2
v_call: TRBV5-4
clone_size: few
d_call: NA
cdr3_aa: CASSLDGVVTGELFF
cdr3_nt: TGTGCCAGCAGCTTGGACGGGGTGGTCACCGGGGAGCTGTTTTTT

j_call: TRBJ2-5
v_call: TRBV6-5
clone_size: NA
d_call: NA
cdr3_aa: CASSYRDGANDIETQYF
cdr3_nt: TGTGCCAGCAGTTACAGGGATGGGGCAAATGATATCGAGACCCAGTACTTC